This T cell receptor (beta chain) was identified in a study of T-cell memory formation after mild COVID-19. With regard to this clonotype: As yet, its antigen is unknown.

Germline loops: CDR1 MNHNS, CDR2 SASEGT. There are 13 residues in the CDR3. Trimming left V 6 bases short and J 7 bases short, with 12 bases between. TCRdb ran MiXCR on the 5' RACE reads and lists one entry per CDR3 protein. The sample carries approximately 350,000 distinct CDR3 sequences, 10% to 15% recorded once. Findings and limits, study-wide: Among contracting clones, CD4+ were mainly CM/EM and CD8+ enriched in EMRA. Cross-reactive memory seemingly joined, as some responding clones were found in pre-infection memory. Day 15 to 85 contracting clones showed balanced CD4/CD8; day 15 to 37 expanders favored CD4+.

The TCR originated in a man aged 18 to 30 who had mild COVID-19 (a few samples of this study predate the infection). Cell type and time point are not known. Sequences were obtained from PBMCs or a T cell subset sorted from them (not recorded which). The chain has TRBV6-1 and TRBJ1-4; perhaps TRBD1 as D (6 bases). CDR3 protein: CASRGGEGEKLFF. For the CDR3, the DNA is TGTGCCAGCAGAGGGGGAGAGGGTGAAAAACTGTTTTTT.